One sample yielded the 23 T cell receptor beta chains listed below, sequenced in a study of T cell repertoires in cytomegalovirus infection. MiXCR, run by TCRdb on the reads, gives a single entry per CDR3 protein. In the table there are some 280,000 distinct CDR3 sequences, roughly 13% of which are singletons. The specimen was PBMCs. The receptors were sampled from a human donor in good health (CMV status not recorded). Some clones in this sample may be carry-over from other donors' samples.

This clonotype has just a few counts. This sequence joins TRBV19 and TRBJ2-1; TRBD1 or TRBD2 may be the D gene (7 bases each). Trimming took 5 bases from V and 7 from J, leaving 18 bases between them. The CDR3 is 15 residues long. Per germline, CDR1 LNHDA and CDR2 SQIVND (reference sequence). The CDR3 coding sequence is TGTGCCAGTAGTGTCAGGGGGGGCTTCAATAATGAGCAGTTCTTC. It encodes CASSVRGGFNNEQFF.

This clonotype was recorded at least ten times. The V and J genes are TRBV2 and TRBJ1-6; D is unresolved. The germline gives CDR1 SNHLY, CDR2 FYNNEI. V was trimmed by 8 bases and J by 4 bases, leaving 12 bases between them. This CDR3 region has 14 residues. CDR3: CASYPSVYNSPLHF. The CDR3 DNA follows: TGTGCCAGCTACCCGTCAGTTTATAATTCACCCCTCCACTTT.

This clonotype turned up a few times. The rearrangement links TRBV28 to TRBJ2-1, with unresolved D. CDR3 length equals 12 residues. Trimming shortened V by 3 bases and J by 7 bases, and 7 bases separated the two germline ends. Germline V CDR1 and CDR2: MDHEN, SYDVKM. CDR3 amino acids: CASSFSRNEQFF. CDR3 coding DNA: TGTGCCAGCAGTTTCTCCCGTAATGAGCAGTTCTTC.

This clonotype came up a few times. The V and J genes are TRBV6-5 and TRBJ2-3; 8 bases match TRBD2. V trimming: 5 bases; J trimming: 2 bases; junction bases outside the gene matches: 6. This CDR3 contains 15 residues. Germline loops: CDR1 MNHEY, CDR2 SVGAGI. CDR3 loop: CASSGTSGYTDTQYF. The CDR3, as DNA: TGTGCCAGCAGTGGAACTAGCGGTTACACAGATACGCAGTATTTT.

This clonotype was seen ten or more times. This chain joins TRBV7-2 and TRBJ2-3; D unresolved. V was cut by 4 bases and J by 4 bases, with 9 bases left in between. The CDR3 consists of 13 residues. CDR1 and CDR2 (germline): SGHTA, FQGNSA. In nucleotides, the CDR3 is TGTGCCAGCAGCTCCTCCTTCGCAGATACGCAGTATTTT. Encoded protein: CASSSSFADTQYF.

This clonotype was seen at least ten times. The chain uses TRBV7-3 and TRBJ1-1, with D unclear. In germline, CDR1 is SGHTA, CDR2 FQGTGA. The CDR3 consists of 13 residues. V gave up 2 bases and J gave up 3 bases, with 7 bases separating them. The CDR3 DNA is TGTGCCAGCAGCTTACGGCTCGACACTGAAGCTTTCTTT. It yields the protein CASSLRLDTEAFF.

This clonotype was counted only a few times. The V call is TRBV27, the J call TRBJ2-5; D not certain. Trimming stripped 0 bases from V and 5 bases from J, with 10 bases between. Germline V gene data show CDR1 as MNHEY and CDR2 as SMNVEV (reference sequence). The CDR3 is 14 amino acids. CDR3 in DNA: TGTGCCAGCAGTTTATCGTGGAATGGGGAGACCCAGTACTTC. It codes for CASSLSWNGETQYF.

This clonotype was seen a handful of times. The J gene is TRBJ2-3, the V gene TRBV28, with D unclear. Per the germline V gene, CDR1 is MDHEN and CDR2 is SYDVKM. Trimming shortened V by 6 bases and J by 0 bases, and 7 bases separated the two germline ends. This CDR3 region has 13 residues. CDR3 loop: CASRGWSTDTQYF. CDR3 DNA: TGTGCCAGCAGGGGATGGAGCACAGATACGCAGTATTTT.

The chain carries TRBV20-1 and TRBJ1-3, with a tentative D call TRBD1 (5 bases). CDR3 size: 14 residues. V was trimmed by 5 bases and J by 0 bases, leaving 11 bases between them. The germline CDR1 and CDR2 sequences are DFQATT and SNEGSKA (reference sequence). Written as DNA, the CDR3 is TGCAGTGCTGTAGACAGCAACTCTGGAAACACCATATATTTT. As protein: CSAVDSNSGNTIYF.

The chain joins TRBV2 to TRBJ2-2; 9 bases match TRBD2. This CDR3 comprises 15 residues. CDR1 is SNHLY, CDR2 FYNNEI, per germline. Trimming cost V 3 bases and J 6 bases; bases outside gene matches: 5. CDR3 sequence (DNA): TGTGCCAGCAGTGACCAAGCGGGAGGAGCCGGGGAGCTGTTTTTT. Amino acid sequence: CASSDQAGGAGELFF.

This rearrangement joins TRBV3-1 to TRBJ2-7; 7 bases fit TRBD2. Germline values: CDR1 LGHDT, CDR2 YNNKEL (reference sequence). The ends lost 0 bases at V and 6 bases at J; junction bases unmatched: 14. The CDR3 covers 17 residues. The CDR3 sequence is CASSQEEANSGMGEQYF. CDR3 bases: TGTGCCAGCAGCCAAGAGGAGGCTAACAGCGGGATGGGCGAGCAGTACTTC.

This clonotype has a handful of counts. The chain is built from TRBV7-2 and TRBJ1-6; TRBD1 agrees at 7 bases. The CDR3 length is 15 residues. The trim removed 5 bases at V and 8 bases at J, leaving 9 bases unmatched. Germline V lookup: CDR1 SGHTA, CDR2 FQGNSA. CDR3 in DNA: TGTGCCAGCAGCCCTGCCAGGGGGGGGCATTCACCCCTCCACTTT. Protein sequence: CASSPARGGHSPLHF.

As regards this clonotype: A read error may produce the germline difference seen at one junction end. V gene TRBV5-3 combines with J gene TRBJ2-7; D remains ambiguous. TRBV5-3 is an ORF for which the function is uncertain. The CDR3 extends over 13 amino acids. This CDR3 reads CASSWALTYEQYF. The CDR3 DNA reads as TGTGCCAGCAGCTGGGCCCTGACCTACGAGCAGTACTTC.

This clonotype showed up many times. V is TRBV7-2 and J is TRBJ2-5; 8 nucleotides align to TRBD1. V was pared by 5 bases and J by 6 bases, with 8 bases of the junction left unmatched. The CDR3 covers 14 residues. The germline V gene encodes CDR1 SGHTA and CDR2 FQGNSA. The CDR3 nucleotides are TGTGCCAGCAGCGACAGGGGTGTCTTACAGACCCAGTACTTC. Its translation is CASSDRGVLQTQYF.

This clonotype was counted ten times or more. CDR3 in amino acids: CASSPGTEVIHEQYF. In nucleotides, the CDR3 is TGTGCCAGCAGTCCAGGGACAGAAGTTATACACGAGCAGTACTTC. V and J are TRBV12-3 or TRBV12-4 and TRBJ2-7; TRBD1 matches at 7 bases. The length of the CDR3 is 15 residues. Trimming at V came to 5 bases and at J to 5 bases, leaving 12 bases not matched to a gene.

V is TRBV5-6 and J is TRBJ2-1; 10 positions agree with TRBD2. V was pared by 4 bases and J by 6 bases, with 4 bases of the junction left unmatched. The CDR3 consists of 14 residues. From germline, CDR1 is SGHDT and CDR2 YYEEEE. CDR3 residues: CASSLGLAVNEQFF. DNA for the CDR3: TGTGCCAGCAGCCTCGGACTAGCGGTCAATGAGCAGTTCTTC.

The J gene is TRBJ1-2, the V gene TRBV2, with 9 bases matching TRBD1. The CDR3 sequence is 14 residues long. Trimming removed 8 bases from V and 5 bases from J; junction bases left unmatched: 9. Germline values: CDR1 SNHLY, CDR2 FYNNEI. Written as DNA, the CDR3 is TGTGCCAGCGATTCGGGACAGGGACCTTATGGCTACACCTTC. Translation: CASDSGQGPYGYTF.

This rearrangement joins TRBV12-3 or TRBV12-4 to TRBJ1-5, with 7 bases aligning to TRBD1. This CDR3 contains 15 residues. V shed 7 bases, J shed 2 bases, and the junction held 8 bases outside the gene matches. This CDR3 is CASTLEGAGNQPQHF. The CDR3 DNA follows: TGTGCCAGCACTTTGGAGGGGGCCGGCAATCAGCCCCAGCATTTT.

The chain is built from TRBV20-1 and TRBJ1-2, with D possibly matching TRBD1 (5 bases). The germline V gene encodes CDR1 DFQATT and CDR2 SNEGSKA (reference sequence). The CDR3 extends over 13 amino acids. Deletions cut 0 bases from V and 9 bases from J, with 14 bases between. CDR3 nucleotide sequence: TGCAGTGCTAGAGATCGCAGGGCGCGGAGCTACACCTTC. This sequence encodes CSARDRRARSYTF.

This clonotype turned up a few times. The chain couples TRBV4-1 to TRBJ1-2; TRBD1 aligns across 11 bases. V dropped 4 bases and J dropped 12; count of bases not matched to a gene: 13. The CDR3 has 15 amino acids. Germline lookup yields CDR1 MGHRA and CDR2 YSYEKL. CDR3: CASSPPGQGAKEDTF. CDR3 coding DNA: TGCGCCAGCAGCCCTCCCGGACAGGGGGCGAAGGAGGACACCTTC.

The genes are TRBV29-1 and TRBJ2-2; TRBD2 agrees at 8 bases. Germline V gene lookup returns CDR1 SQVTM and CDR2 ANQGSEA. J gave up 5 bases and V 4 bases, and 6 bases lay outside the gene matches. The CDR3 runs 14 residues. Here the CDR3 DNA reads TGCAGCGTTGGTCCGGGAGGGCCGACCGGGGAGCTGTTTTTT. It translates to CSVGPGGPTGELFF.

This clonotype was observed at least ten times. The chain uses TRBV7-2 and TRBJ2-1; 8 positions match TRBD1. Trimming cost V 2 bases and J 6 bases; bases outside gene matches: 9. The CDR3 is made up of 16 amino acids. In germline, CDR1 is SGHTA, CDR2 FQGNSA. The CDR3 sequence is CASSLRQGAGSNEQFF. The CDR3 DNA sequence: TGTGCCAGCAGCTTACGGCAGGGGGCAGGAAGCAATGAGCAGTTCTTC.

In its sample, this clonotype was seen a few times. This chain connects TRBV20-1 to TRBJ2-3, with TRBD1 matching over 10 bases. CDR1 and CDR2 (germline): DFQATT, SNEGSKA (reference sequence). Germline trimming cut 5 bases from V and 5 bases from J; bases unmatched to any gene: 7. The CDR3 has 14 residues. The CDR3 DNA reads TGCAGTGCTTGGGGACAGGGGTTACAAGATACGCAGTATTTT. Translating gives CSAWGQGLQDTQYF.